The rows below give T cell receptor beta chains drawn from one sample of a study of a mutant IDH1 vaccine in newly diagnosed glioma. The antigens of these receptors remain unknown. Data came from immunoSEQ multiplex PCR; TCRdb stores just in-frame clones and leaves some out. This sample has roughly 30,000 clones; around 90% occur once, and the top ten carry 20%. The source material was PBMCs, sampled from a glioma patient whose treatment included an IDH1 peptide vaccine. The receptors derive from a man aged 18-30 years with glioma. Both conserved end residues are part of each CDR3. The D gene is left open where the match is weak. Clone size is not always given. Where it is, it says once, few, many or a class for expanded clones.

TRBV6-6	TRBD1	once	TRBJ1-5	TGTGCCAGCAACGACAGGGCAGGACAGCCCCAGCATTTT	CASNDRAGQPQHF
TRBV29-1	-	-	TRBJ2-5	TGCAGCGTCGCTCGCGGAGGGGGGGGTCAGGGGCCAGAGACCCAGTACTTC	CSVARGGGGQGPETQYF
TRBV5-1	-	-	TRBJ2-3	TGCGCCAGCAGCGGAGCGGAGCTCACAGATACGCAGTATTTT	CASSGAELTDTQYF
TRBV5-1	-	-	TRBJ2-7	TGCGCCAGCAGCGACCGGGATGGGTACGAGCAGTACTTC	CASSDRDGYEQYF
TRBV14	TRBD1	-	TRBJ2-3	TGTGCCAGCAGCCAATGGGGGACGACAGGGGGGATATATACGCAGTATTTT	CASSQWGTTGGIYTQYF
TRBV7-2	-	few	TRBJ1-2	TGTGCCAGCAGCTCCCTGGGGGCTAACTATGGCTACACCTTC	CASSSLGANYGYTF
TRBV5-5	-	-	TRBJ2-5	TGTGCCAGCAGCCCCCAGAGGGGAAAAAACCAAGAGACCCAGTACTTC	CASSPQRGKNQETQYF
TRBV7-9	TRBD2	once	TRBJ2-7	TGTGCCAGCAGCTTAGCCCTAGCGGGAGGGGACGAGCAGTACTTC	CASSLALAGGDEQYF
TRBV30	-	-	TRBJ1-5	TGTGCCTGGAGTCCTCAGGGAAATCAGCCCCAGCATTTT	CAWSPQGNQPQHF
TRBV29-1	-	-	TRBJ2-7	TGCAGCGTCCGGGACACCTCCTACGAGCAGTACTTC	CSVRDTSYEQYF
TRBV7-9	TRBD2	-	TRBJ2-3	TGTGCCAGCAGCCCATGGACTAGCGGGGGCACAGATACGCAGTATTTT	CASSPWTSGGTDTQYF
TRBV19	TRBD1	-	TRBJ2-6	TGTGCCAGTAGTATGGGACAGATCTCTGGGGCCAACGTCCTGACTTTC	CASSMGQISGANVLTF
TRBV19	TRBD1	-	TRBJ1-5	TGTGCCAGTAGTACCTGGGACAGGACCAATCAGCCCCAGCATTTT	CASSTWDRTNQPQHF
TRBV7-9	-	-	TRBJ1-4	TGTGCCAGCAGCGCCAACAGTGCAACTAATGAAAAACTGTTTTTT	CASSANSATNEKLFF
TRBV15	TRBD2	once	TRBJ2-7	TGTGCCACCAGCAGGTGGGGGGGGGCTAGCGGGAGGGGCGAGCAGTACTTC	CATSRWGGASGRGEQYF
TRBV7-9	-	-	TRBJ2-7	TGTGCCAGCAGCCTAATGTTCCACGAGCAGTACTTC	CASSLMFHEQYF
TRBV29-1	TRBD1	-	TRBJ1-3	TGCAGCGTCCTCGGACAGGGGTTGGACACCATATATTTT	CSVLGQGLDTIYF
TRBV30	TRBD1	-	TRBJ1-5	TGTGCCTGGGGAGGACAGGGGGCCAATCAGCCCCAGCATTTT	CAWGGQGANQPQHF
TRBV29-1	TRBD2	-	TRBJ2-2	TGCAGCGTTGCACCCAGCGGGAGTCGAGGCGGGGAGCTGTTTTTT	CSVAPSGSRGGELFF
TRBV7-9	TRBD2	-	TRBJ2-2	TGTGCCAGCAGCCCCCCCGGGACTAGCGCACCCGGGGAGCTGTTTTTT	CASSPPGTSAPGELFF
TRBV13	-	once	TRBJ1-4	TGTGCCAGCAGCTTAGGCCGCGTTGTTGAAAAACTGTTTTTT	CASSLGRVVEKLFF
TRBV30	-	-	TRBJ1-1	TGTGCCTGGGGGCCATTCACTGAAGCTTTCTTT	CAWGPFTEAFF
TRBV5-4	-	-	TRBJ2-6	TGTGCCAGCAGCTTCCCGGGGAGCTCTGGGGCCAACGTCCTGACTTTC	CASSFPGSSGANVLTF
TRBV5-4	TRBD1	once	TRBJ2-5	TGTGCCAGCAGCTGGGAGACAGGGACCCTCCAAGAGACCCAGTACTTC	CASSWETGTLQETQYF
TRBV15	TRBD2	once	TRBJ2-5	TGTGCCACCAGCAGTTGGGCTAGCGGGAGGGCCCAAGAGACCCAGTACTTC	CATSSWASGRAQETQYF
TRBV7-9	-	-	TRBJ1-2	TGTGCCAGCAGCTTAGACAGAATTGGCTACACCTTC	CASSLDRIGYTF
TRBV5-4	-	-	TRBJ2-7	TGTGCCAGCAGCTTTGACTACGGCTACGAGCAGTACTTC	CASSFDYGYEQYF
TRBV30	-	-	TRBJ2-1	TGTGCCTGGAGTGGGGGAGTCGGGGATGAGCAGTTCTTC	CAWSGGVGDEQFF
TRBV6-5	-	-	TRBJ2-5	TGTGCCAGCAGTTACTCAGGCCCAAGGGCCCAGTACTTC	CASSYSGPRAQYF
TRBV6-1	TRBD1	few	TRBJ1-1	TGTGCCAGCCAGGGGGCTGAAGCTTTCTTT	CASQGAEAFF
TRBV5-1	-	-	TRBJ1-1	TGCGCCAGCAGCTTGGTGGGGGGATTAGGCACTGAAGCTTTCTTT	CASSLVGGLGTEAFF
TRBV5-1	-	-	TRBJ2-5	TGCGCCAGCAGCTTGGCCGAGGATAAATTAGAAGAGACCCAGTACTTC	CASSLAEDKLEETQYF
TRBV6-1	-	once	TRBJ1-1	TGTGCCAGCAGTGCCGGGACAAGGAACACTGAAGCTTTCTTT	CASSAGTRNTEAFF
TRBV6-1	TRBD1	-	TRBJ2-7	TGTGCCAGCATAGACAGGGTCAGGGTCGAGCAGTACTTC	CASIDRVRVEQYF
TRBV7-2	-	-	TRBJ1-5	TGTGCCAGCAGCACCGGACCCGGGCGCAATCAGCCCCAGCATTTT	CASSTGPGRNQPQHF
TRBV4-3	TRBD1	-	TRBJ1-2	TGCGCCAGCAGCCAAGAGTTGGGACAGGGCTTCTATGGCTACACCTTC	CASSQELGQGFYGYTF
TRBV5-6	TRBD1	once	TRBJ1-2	TGTGCCAGCAGCGAGACGACAGGGTTTAACTATGGCTACACCTTC	CASSETTGFNYGYTF
TRBV27	-	-	TRBJ2-1	TGTGCCAGCAGTCGAGACCGGGGAAACAATGAGCAGTTCTTC	CASSRDRGNNEQFF
TRBV6-5	TRBD1	once	TRBJ1-2	TGTGCCAGCAGCCAGGGGACAGGAGGCTATGGCTACACCTTC	CASSQGTGGYGYTF
TRBV18	-	-	TRBJ1-4	TGTGCCAGCTCACTATGGCAGGGAGAAAAACTGTTTTTT	CASSLWQGEKLFF
TRBV7-9	-	-	TRBJ1-2	TGTGCCAGCAGCTTAGGAGTGAACTATGGCTACACCTTC	CASSLGVNYGYTF
TRBV15	-	-	TRBJ2-3	TGTGCCACCAGCAGGACCCAGTTTCCCCGTACAGATACGCAGTATTTT	CATSRTQFPRTDTQYF
TRBV9	-	-	TRBJ2-2	TGTGCCAGCAGCCCCCGCCCGCGGGACGCGAACACCGGGGAGCTGTTTTTT	CASSPRPRDANTGELFF
TRBV20-1	-	-	TRBJ1-2	TGCAGTGCTAGGACCCAGGCTGGCTACACCTTC	CSARTQAGYTF
TRBV30	-	-	TRBJ2-7	TGTGCCTGGAAAGAGACAGCCTACGAGCAGTACTTC	CAWKETAYEQYF
TRBV10-3	-	-	TRBJ2-3	TGTGCCATCAGTGAGGCTAGCCCAAGTACGCAGTATTTT	CAISEASPSTQYF
TRBV5-4	-	-	TRBJ1-2	TGTGCCAGCAGCCCCGGGCGGCAGGTCCAGGGAGTTGTCTTC	CASSPGRQVQGVVF
TRBV30	-	-	TRBJ1-5	TGTGCCTGGAGTGGACAGGCCAATCAGCCCCAGCATTTT	CAWSGQANQPQHF
TRBV30	-	-	TRBJ1-1	TGTGCCTGGAGTTTCGGATCCTTTAACACTGAAGCTTTCTTT	CAWSFGSFNTEAFF
TRBV5-4	-	-	TRBJ2-7	TGTGCCAGCAGCGGGGGACTCGGATCCTACGAGCAGTACTTC	CASSGGLGSYEQYF
TRBV7-2	TRBD1	-	TRBJ2-5	TGTGCCACCTCGGACAGGGGGAAAGAGACCCAGTACTTC	CATSDRGKETQYF
TRBV4-3	-	-	TRBJ1-1	TGCGCCAGCAGCCAAGACCCCCGCAGGGTCGGCACTGAAGCTTTCTTT	CASSQDPRRVGTEAFF
TRBV5-1	TRBD1	once	TRBJ2-1	TGCGCCAGCAGCTTGGGAAGGGACAGCTTCTCCGGCGCGCAGTTCTTC	CASSLGRDSFSGAQFF
TRBV4-2	-	once	TRBJ1-5	TGTGCCAGCAGCGAAGACAGAGGGAAAGCCAATCAGCCCCAGCATTTT	CASSEDRGKANQPQHF
TRBV4-3	TRBD1	-	TRBJ2-2	TGCGCCAGCAGCCAAGTGACAGGGAGCACCGGGGAGCTGTTTTTT	CASSQVTGSTGELFF
TRBV5-6	-	-	TRBJ1-2	TGTGCCAGCAGCTTGGGTCAGTTGAAGAATGGCTACACCTTC	CASSLGQLKNGYTF
TRBV27	-	-	TRBJ2-7	TGTGCCAGCAGTTTTGTAGGGGGGGCCTACGAGCAGTACTTC	CASSFVGGAYEQYF
TRBV29-1	-	-	TRBJ2-2	TGCAGCGTTGAAGTTCCAGGGACCGGGGAGCTGTTTTTT	CSVEVPGTGELFF